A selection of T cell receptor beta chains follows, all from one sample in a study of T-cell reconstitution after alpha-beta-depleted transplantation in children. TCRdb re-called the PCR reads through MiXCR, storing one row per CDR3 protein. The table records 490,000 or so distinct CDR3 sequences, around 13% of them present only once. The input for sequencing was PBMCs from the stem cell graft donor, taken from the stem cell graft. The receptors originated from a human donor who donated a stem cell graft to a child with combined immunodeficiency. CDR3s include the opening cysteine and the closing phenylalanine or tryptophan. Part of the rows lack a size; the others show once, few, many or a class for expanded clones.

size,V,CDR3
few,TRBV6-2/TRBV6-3,CASSGTRTSARGNEQFF
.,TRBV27,CASSLQYNSPLHF
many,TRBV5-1,CASSLAGNTEAFF
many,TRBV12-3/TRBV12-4,CASSQDQQGEQYF
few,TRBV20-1,CSARRPGGGNQPQHF
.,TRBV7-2,CASSFPGTGGAYEQFF
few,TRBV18,CASSPPRGLVTDTQYF
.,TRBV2,CASSEDGLARNEQFF
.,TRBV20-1,CSARGFKTRGSDTQYF
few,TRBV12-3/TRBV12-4,CASSLWLETEAFF
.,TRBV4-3,CASSQDVLLGTYNEQFF
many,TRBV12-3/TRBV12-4,CASSPTSGGDTQYF
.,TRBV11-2,CASSGARDTIYF
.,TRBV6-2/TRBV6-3,CASSYAGGSYEQYF
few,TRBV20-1,CCREGGTEAFF
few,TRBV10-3,CAISEDSLGNEQFF
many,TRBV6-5,CASSSTGVTGNTIYF
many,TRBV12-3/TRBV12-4,CASSFRGVNTEAFF
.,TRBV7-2,CASSLAHGTGAEETQYF
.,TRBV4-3,CASSQERGTEQGTLTDTQYF
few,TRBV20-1,CSARDDPRDTEAFF
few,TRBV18,CASSAGQGTDTQYF
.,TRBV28,CASSLIVWSTASYGYTF
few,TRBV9,CASMGRYTGELFF
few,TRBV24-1,CATSTLGREQFF
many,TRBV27,CASSLGLAGADFQETQYF
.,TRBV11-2,CASSLVGTSGGKASEQFF
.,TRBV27,CASTPAGLPNEKLFF
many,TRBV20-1,CSASPPLGDTQYF
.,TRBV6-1,CASSPTGRLNTEAFF
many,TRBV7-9,CASSARGYTDTQYF
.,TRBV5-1,CASSSVAGATGELFF
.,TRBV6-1,CAILVVGRTYNEQFF
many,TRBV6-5,CASSDSHEQYF
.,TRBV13,CASSSRQGGEETQYF
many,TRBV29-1,CSATGRDFSNTEAFF
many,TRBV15,CATSIPPGNTEAFF
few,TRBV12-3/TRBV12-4,CASSFTGTSGEQFF
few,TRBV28,CASSLAHDPYEQYF
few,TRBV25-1,CASSEPGRSGEQYF
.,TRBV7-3,CASSPQGGDRMDYTGELFF
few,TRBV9,CASSVRSGAVETQYF
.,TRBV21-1,CASRKDQHSYEQYF
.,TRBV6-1,CASWGTPPDRKPTDTQYF
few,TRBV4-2,CASSQAAAGGPGTDTQYF
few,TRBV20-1,CSASPAPGFGTEAFF
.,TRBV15,CATSRELPPVQGDDEKLFF
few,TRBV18,CATNLMEETQYF
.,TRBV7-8,CASSQGTGGNIQYF
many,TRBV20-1,CSAPGGRVDTQYF
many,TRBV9,CASSPRTGTTDTQYF
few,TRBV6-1,CASGPANTQGQYF
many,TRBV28,CASSLIRPTYNEQFF
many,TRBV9,CASSVGPLGKLYNEQFF
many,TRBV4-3,CASSQVRGVNTDTQYF
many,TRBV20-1,CSAPRTSGEGYEQYF
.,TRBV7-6,CASSLGGHTTNTEAFF
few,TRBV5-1,CASSQEGGEETQYF
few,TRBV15,CATSREGLTEQYF